This TCR beta chain stems from a study of blood T cells in healthy people across ages. General study points: Total diversity from one million sequenced T cells was likely underestimated.

Germline V gene data show CDR1 as SGDLS and CDR2 as YYNGEE. The length of the CDR3 is 15 residues. V dropped 3 bases and J dropped 5; count of bases not matched to a gene: 7. Combining a sample-barcoded 5' primer with a J-beta primer mix, a second PCR ran for roughly 6 to 12 cycles. Researchers report that a template-switch adaptor with 12 random nucleotides tagged each cDNA molecule. TCRdb redid the calling of the 5' RACE reads with MiXCR, one entry per CDR3 protein. The table lists about 1.5 million distinct CDR3 sequences, 35% to 45% of them singletons. In regard to this clonotype: Its antigen is not known.

The chain combines TRBV9 with TRBJ1-5, with 8 bases that match TRBD1. The material sequenced was blood. The receptor was isolated from a woman aged 18-29 years in good health. In nucleotides, the CDR3 is TGTGCCAGCAGCGCGACAGGGGAGGTCTATCAGCCCCAGCATTTT. This sequence encodes CASSATGEVYQPQHF. The whole variable domain, remainder taken from reference TRBV9 and TRBJ1-5, is DSGVTQTPKHLITATGQRVTLRCSPRSGDLSVYWYQQSLDQGLQFLIQYYNGEERAKGNILERFSAQQFPDLHSELNLSSLELGDSALYFCASSATGEVYQPQHFGDGTRLSIL.